The 31 T cell receptor beta chains presented below share a single source sample, sequenced in a study of monozygotic twins with inflammatory bowel disease. One entry per CDR3 protein, without DNA, is what TCRdb gives after re-calling the 5' RACE reads. The table lists over 350,000 distinct CDR3 sequences, with approximately 2.8% in the top ten. Sequenced input: blood. The receptors were sampled from a human donor with ulcerative colitis or Crohn's disease, or a healthy co-twin of an affected twin (not recorded which).

The chain has TRBV3-1 and TRBJ2-5. This CDR3 spans 15 amino acids. The V gene's germline CDR1 is LGHDT and CDR2 YNNKEL (reference sequence). The CDR3 spells CASSQVMWAQETQYF.

The chain links TRBV4-3 to TRBJ2-4. The CDR3 contains 16 residues. The V gene's germline CDR1 is LGHNA and CDR2 YSLEER. The CDR3 region is CASSQALAGAKNMQYF.

The chain combines TRBV7-9 with TRBJ2-7; no DNA is available, so the TRBD1 call from TCRdb remains unchecked. Per germline, CDR1 SEHNR and CDR2 FQNEAQ (reference sequence). This CDR3 spans 14 amino acids. The CDR3 protein is CASSQMSRAYEQYF.

The genes are TRBV7-9 and TRBJ1-2; TCRdb's assignment of TRBD1 cannot be checked, as there is no DNA. The CDR3 contains 13 residues. Per germline, CDR1 SEHNR and CDR2 FQNEAQ (reference sequence). The CDR3: CASSFPGVYGYTF. The complete variable domain, with remaining parts taken from reference TRBV7-9 and TRBJ1-2, reads DTGVSQNPRHKITKRGQNVTFRCDPISEHNRLYWYRQTLGQGPEFLTYFQNEAQLEKSRLLSDRFSAERPKGSFSTLEIQRTEQGDSAMYLCASSFPGVYGYTFGSGTRLTVV.

The chain couples TRBV11-2 to TRBJ1-1; TCRdb reports TRBD1, a call that lacks DNA to check it against. Germline lookup yields CDR1 SGHAT and CDR2 FQNNGV. The CDR3 length is 19 residues. CDR3 residues: CASSRPGTRDRVMNTEAFF.

The chain carries TRBV9 and TRBJ1-2. CDR1 SGDLS and CDR2 YYNGEE come from the germline V gene. The CDR3 is 14 residues long. This CDR3 is CASSVVTANYGYTF.

This chain uses TRBV2 with TRBJ2-3. This CDR3 spans 15 amino acids. CDR1 is SNHLY, CDR2 FYNNEI, per germline. CDR3: CASSEEQLITDTQYF.

The V gene is TRBV29-1, the J gene TRBJ2-2; TCRdb's D call, TRBD2, is unchecked because there is no DNA. Germline V gives CDR1 SQVTM, CDR2 ANQGSEA. This CDR3 contains 13 residues. The CDR3: CSGWGTTGGELFF.

This rearrangement joins TRBV15 to TRBJ2-3; TCRdb reports TRBD1, a call that lacks DNA to check it against. CDR3 length: 17 amino acids. CDR1 is LNHNV and CDR2 is YYDKDF in the germline V gene (reference sequence). The CDR3 protein is CATSRGDGQGRTDTQYF.

This rearrangement joins TRBV19 to TRBJ2-1. The CDR3 is 15 amino acids. Germline values: CDR1 LNHDA, CDR2 SQIVND (reference sequence). CDR3 in amino acids: CASTTDWNPYNEQFF. Based on the CDR3 plus reference TRBV19 and TRBJ2-1, the full variable domain is DGGITQSPKYLFRKEGQNVTLSCEQNLNHDAMYWYRQDPGQGLRLIYYSQIVNDFQKGDIAEGYSVSREKKESFPLTVTSAQKNPTAFYLCASTTDWNPYNEQFFGPGTRLTVL.

The chain recombines TRBV6-2 or TRBV6-3 with TRBJ1-1; the TRBD1 assignment by TCRdb is unverifiable without DNA. Per the germline V gene, CDR1 is MNHEY and CDR2 is SVGEGT. The CDR3 is 15 amino acids. CDR3 sequence: CASRIRDRRNTEAFF.

The chain links TRBV20-1 to TRBJ2-1; TCRdb lists TRBD2, though no DNA is available to test this call. CDR1 is DFQATT, CDR2 SNEGSKA, per germline (reference sequence). The CDR3 extends over 14 amino acids. The CDR3 spells CSAAGFWSYNEQFF.

This rearrangement joins TRBV7-6 to TRBJ2-2; TCRdb picks TRBD1, but there is no DNA to check that call. In germline, CDR1 is SGHVS, CDR2 FNYEAQ. The CDR3 runs to 14 residues. CDR3 in amino acids: CASSSSLGGGELFF.

This sequence joins TRBV6-5 and TRBJ2-1; TCRdb proposes TRBD2, but this gene call is untestable without DNA. The CDR3 has 16 amino acids. The germline V gene encodes CDR1 MNHEY and CDR2 SVGAGI. CDR3 region: CASSYSRGLAVNEQFF.

The rearrangement links TRBV20-1 to TRBJ2-1; TCRdb indicates TRBD2, and absent DNA this call remains unverified. This CDR3 region has 16 residues. Germline V gives CDR1 DFQATT, CDR2 SNEGSKA (reference sequence). The CDR3 here is CSARDLVAGGLREQFF.

The chain joins TRBV28 to TRBJ2-7. CDR1 and CDR2 from the germline V gene are MDHEN and SYDVKM. The CDR3 is made up of 14 amino acids. This chain's CDR3 is CASSKVVWTYEQYF.

V and J are TRBV11-2 and TRBJ2-7; TCRdb's D gene call, TRBD1, goes unchecked for lack of DNA. The CDR3 is 18 residues long. CDR1 is SGHAT and CDR2 is FQNNGV in the germline V gene. Here the CDR3 reads CASSLDRVGTGGLYEQYF.

The chain has TRBV28 and TRBJ2-2; TCRdb returns TRBD1, unconfirmable since there is no DNA. Germline CDR1 MDHEN, CDR2 SYDVKM. The CDR3 loop spans 15 amino acids. CDR3 residues: CASLTYRENTGELFF.

The J gene is TRBJ2-1, the V gene TRBV7-3; TCRdb returns TRBD2, unconfirmable since there is no DNA. This CDR3 region has 20 residues. Germline values: CDR1 SGHTA, CDR2 FQGTGA. The CDR3 loop is CASSLTRQGLAGADYNEQFF.

This chain uses TRBV20-1 with TRBJ1-1; as DNA is missing, the TRBD1 call by TCRdb cannot be tested. Germline V gene sequence: CDR1 DFQATT, CDR2 SNEGSKA (reference sequence). The CDR3 runs 14 residues. The CDR3 reads CSAGAGALNTEAFF.

This chain's CDR3 is CASSLYSGFGDQPQHF. The chain has TRBV5-6 and TRBJ1-5. The CDR3 sequence is 16 residues long. From germline, CDR1 is SGHDT and CDR2 YYEEEE.

The CDR3 here is CSVETKRDPYEQYF. The J gene is TRBJ2-7, the V gene TRBV29-1. CDR3 length: 14 residues. From germline, CDR1 is SQVTM and CDR2 ANQGSEA.

This chain joins TRBV20-1 and TRBJ1-6; TCRdb's D call, TRBD1, is unchecked because there is no DNA. This CDR3 is 14 amino acids long. CDR1 is DFQATT, CDR2 SNEGSKA, per germline (reference sequence). The CDR3 loop reads CSAPRDRERGPLHF.

The chain combines TRBV4-1 with TRBJ2-1; the TRBD1 assignment by TCRdb is unverifiable without DNA. Germline V CDR1 and CDR2: MGHRA, YSYEKL. CDR3 length: 17 amino acids. The CDR3: CASSQEIGGGSYNEQFF.

The rearrangement uses TRBV29-1 and TRBJ1-2. Germline CDR1 and CDR2: SQVTM and ANQGSEA. The CDR3 spans 15 residues. The CDR3 spells CSVEGEGSANYGYTF. The full variable domain, completed using reference TRBV29-1 and TRBJ1-2, is SAVISQKPSRDICQRGTSLTIQCQVDSQVTMMFWYRQQPGQSLTLIATANQGSEATYESGFVIDKFPISRPNLTFSTLTVSNMSPEDSSIYLCSVEGEGSANYGYTFGSGTRLTVV.

The CDR3 spells CASRTDRTNTGELFF. J is TRBJ2-2 and V is TRBV2; the TRBD1 assignment by TCRdb is unverifiable without DNA. The germline gives CDR1 SNHLY, CDR2 FYNNEI. This CDR3 contains 15 residues.

V gene TRBV5-4 combines with J gene TRBJ1-1. In germline, CDR1 is SGHNT, CDR2 YYREEE (reference sequence). CDR3 length equals 14 residues. CDR3 protein: CASSSWAGRTEAFF.

The chain links TRBV4-1 to TRBJ2-3; TCRdb returns TRBD2, unconfirmable since there is no DNA. The CDR3 runs to 16 residues. CDR1 and CDR2 from the germline V gene are MGHRA and YSYEKL. The CDR3 spells CASSQVGRSKRDTQYF.

The chain is built from TRBV6-6 and TRBJ2-1. CDR3 length: 11 amino acids. CDR1 is MNHNY, CDR2 SVGAGI, per germline (reference sequence). CDR3 sequence reads: CASSYSREQFF.

The chain joins TRBV12-3 or TRBV12-4 to TRBJ2-7; the D gene TCRdb calls, TRBD1, cannot be checked with no DNA. The CDR3 sequence is 18 residues long. Here the CDR3 reads CASTQEGGITRFSYEQYF.

The chain is built from TRBV7-2 and TRBJ2-5; TCRdb names TRBD1, which stays unverified in the absence of DNA. The CDR3 covers 15 residues. Germline assignment: CDR1 SGHTA and CDR2 FQGNSA. CDR3 residues: CASSLWVGAVETQYF.